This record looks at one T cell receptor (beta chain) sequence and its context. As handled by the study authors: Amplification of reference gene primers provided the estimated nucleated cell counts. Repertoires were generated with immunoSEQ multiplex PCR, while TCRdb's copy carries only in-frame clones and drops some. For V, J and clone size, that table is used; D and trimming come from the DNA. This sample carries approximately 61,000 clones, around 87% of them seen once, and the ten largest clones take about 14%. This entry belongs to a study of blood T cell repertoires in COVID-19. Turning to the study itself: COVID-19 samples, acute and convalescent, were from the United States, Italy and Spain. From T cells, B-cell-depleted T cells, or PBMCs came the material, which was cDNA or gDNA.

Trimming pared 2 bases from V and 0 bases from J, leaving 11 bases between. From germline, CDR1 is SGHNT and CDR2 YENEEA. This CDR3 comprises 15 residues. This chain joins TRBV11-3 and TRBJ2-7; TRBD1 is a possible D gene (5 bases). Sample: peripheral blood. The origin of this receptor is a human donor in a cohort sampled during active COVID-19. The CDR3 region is CASSLLGASSYEQYF. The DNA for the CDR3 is TGTGCCAGCAGCTTATTAGGGGCTAGCTCCTACGAGCAGTACTTC.